This TCR beta chain was profiled in a study of blood T cells in healthy people across ages. The sample holds many counts of this clonotype. A second PCR of roughly 7 to 11 cycles used a sample-barcoded 5' primer and a J-beta primer mix. The template-switch adaptor, which had 12 random nucleotides, put a tag on each cDNA molecule. MiXCR, run by TCRdb on the 5' RACE reads, gives a single entry per CDR3 protein. This table holds hundreds of thousands of distinct CDR3 sequences, about 28% found once. The germline V and J ends were trimmed by 0 bases and 0 bases, with 13 bases remaining between them. Germline CDR1 MNHEY, CDR2 SVGAGI. CDR3 length equals 17 residues.

V is TRBV6-5 and J is TRBJ2-3, with D maybe TRBD1 (5 bases). Material for sequencing was blood. The receptor was isolated from an elderly woman in good health. The CDR3 DNA reads TGTGCCAGCAGTTACTCTCGGACACCCACTAGCACAGATACGCAGTATTTT. It specifies CASSYSRTPTSTDTQYF.